The T cell receptor beta chain described here comes from a study of CD8 T cells in ankylosing spondylitis. Study-wide findings and caveats: It was reported that disease-linked clones were significantly enriched in matched ankylosing spondylitis synovial fluid. Relatively scarce in peripheral blood, disease-linked clones were CD8+. Characteristic, it appeared, of ankylosing spondylitis blood was a TCR beta motif of roughly eight highly homologous variants.

Using its own MiXCR run on the 5' RACE reads, TCRdb lists one record per CDR3 protein. This repertoire shows about 540,000 distinct CDR3 sequences, about 12% found once; its top ten account for nearly 7%. CDR1 is MNHEY and CDR2 is SMNVEV in the germline V gene (reference sequence). The CDR3 spans 13 residues. V was trimmed by 9 bases and J by 4 bases, leaving 15 bases between them. About this clonotype: Its antigen is unknown.

The source is a male donor with ankylosing spondylitis. The sequenced sample consisted of blood, either unsorted or a sorted T cell fraction (not recorded which). This rearrangement joins TRBV27 to TRBJ2-5; the D gene is possibly TRBD2 (5 bases). The CDR3 is CASGLGGVETQYF. Written as DNA, the CDR3 is TGTGCCAGTGGATTAGGAGGTGTAGAGACCCAGTACTTC.